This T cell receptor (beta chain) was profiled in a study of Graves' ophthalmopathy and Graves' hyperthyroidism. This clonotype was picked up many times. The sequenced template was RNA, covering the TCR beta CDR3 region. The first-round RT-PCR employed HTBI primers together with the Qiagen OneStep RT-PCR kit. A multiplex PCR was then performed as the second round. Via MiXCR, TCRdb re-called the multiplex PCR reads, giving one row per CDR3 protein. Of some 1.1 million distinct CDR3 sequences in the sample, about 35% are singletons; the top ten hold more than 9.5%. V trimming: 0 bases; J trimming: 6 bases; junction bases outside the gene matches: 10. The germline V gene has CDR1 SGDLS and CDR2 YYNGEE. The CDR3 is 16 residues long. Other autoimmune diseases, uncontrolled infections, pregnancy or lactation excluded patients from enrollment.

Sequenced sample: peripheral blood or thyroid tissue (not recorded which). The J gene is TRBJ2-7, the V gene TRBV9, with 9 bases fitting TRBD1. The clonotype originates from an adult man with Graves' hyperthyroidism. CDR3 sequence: CASSVDTGGLVGEQYF. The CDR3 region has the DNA TGTGCCAGCAGCGTAGATACAGGGGGCTTAGTCGGCGAGCAGTACTTC.